The TCR beta chain under discussion was sequenced for a study of blood T cell repertoires in COVID-19. Study overall: Collection of acute and convalescent COVID-19 samples took place in the United States, Italy and Spain. Sample material is recorded as cDNA or gDNA derived from T cells, B-cell-depleted T cells, or PBMCs.

V was trimmed by 1 base and J by 4 bases, leaving 10 bases between them. This CDR3 is built from 14 residues. CDR1 is KGHSH and CDR2 is LQKENI in the germline V gene. Original methodology: Estimation of nucleated cell counts relied on the amplification of reference gene primers. Sequencing was performed with immunoSEQ multiplex PCR; in TCRdb, only in-frame clones are kept and a portion is missing. Clonal size and the V and J genes are those of that table, whereas D and trimming came from the DNA. The sample lists 150,000 or so clones; approximately 80% were seen once. This clone was recorded only once.

This clonotype was obtained from a woman between 45 and 60 years old in a cohort sampled during active or convalescent COVID-19. The sample comprised peripheral blood. The chain employs TRBV18 and TRBJ1-2; tentatively, D is TRBD1 (6 bases). The CDR3 coding sequence is TGTGCCAGCTCACCACTGGACAGCTCCTATGGCTACACCTTC. Its translation is CASSPLDSSYGYTF. Combining the CDR3 with reference TRBV18 and TRBJ1-2 gives the whole variable domain NAGVMQNPRHLVRRRGQEARLRCSPMKGHSHVYWYRQLPEEGLKFMVYLQKENIIDESGMPKERFSAEFPKEGPSILRIQQVVRGDSAAYFCASSPLDSSYGYTFGSGTRLTVV.